Listed here is a single TCR beta chain. This entry belongs to a study of cytomegalovirus exposure and HLA in healthy donors. Overall study: The early release's HLA-typed donors yielded roughly 85 million unique TCRs.

PCR involved 60 Vbeta and 13 Jbeta primers. Libraries were prepared by immunoSEQ multiplex PCR; TCRdb keeps only in-frame clonotypes and omits some of them. The table includes approximately 170,000 clones, around three quarters detected once. The sample taken for sequencing was PBMCs. This sequence originates from a woman under 30 in good health and CMV-seronegative.

CDR3 bases: TGTGCCAGCAGCGTAGCGGGAGTAGTGCGGACCGGGGAGCTGTTTTTT. This sequence encodes CASSVAGVVRTGELFF. The chain couples TRBV9 to TRBJ2-2; the D gene is possibly TRBD2 (6 bases). Germline CDR1 and CDR2: SGDLS and YYNGEE. The length of the CDR3 is 16 residues. Between the trimmed V and J ends, which lost 0 bases and 5 bases, there was a span of 14 bases.